Below are 10 T cell receptor beta chains sequenced from a single sample in a study of blood T cell repertoires in COVID-19. The protocol was immunoSEQ multiplex PCR, while the TCRdb copy is restricted to in-frame clones and leaves out a portion. The repertoire has some 150,000 clones, over 75% of them found once; the top ten carry over 0.95%. Sequenced material: PBMCs or T cells enriched from blood (not recorded which). The receptors shown here come from a human donor with acute COVID-19. The donor label of this sample is uncertain.

The chain uses TRBV11-1 and TRBJ2-7; 10 nucleotides align to TRBD2. The germline V gene has CDR1 SGHAT and CDR2 FQDESV (reference sequence). The CDR3 totals 15 residues. J lost 1 base, V lost 5 bases, and 5 bases had no gene match. The CDR3 nucleotides read TGTGCCAGCAGCCCAACTAGCGGGGAGTCCTACGAGCAGTACTTC. Translation gives CASSPTSGESYEQYF.

The V gene is TRBV27, the J gene TRBJ1-6; no clear D gene. V lost 3 bases to trimming and J lost 6 bases, with 3 bases between them. Germline CDR1 MNHEY, CDR2 SMNVEV (reference sequence). This CDR3 has 12 amino acids. CDR3 sequence (DNA): TGTGCCAGCAGTTTTCTTAATTCACCCCTCCACTTT. Protein: CASSFLNSPLHF.

J is TRBJ1-6 and V is TRBV2; no firm D call. With 4 bases removed from V and 14 bases from J, the gap between germline ends came to 15 bases. The CDR3 extends over 13 amino acids. Germline V gene sequence: CDR1 SNHLY, CDR2 FYNNEI. Written as DNA, the CDR3 is TGTGCCAGCAGTGCTACCCGCCGGGAGTCCCTCCACTTT. It is translated as CASSATRRESLHF.

The rearrangement joins TRBV7-2 to TRBJ1-5, with 10 bases matching TRBD1. Germline-derived CDR1 and CDR2 are SGHTA and FQGNSA. V dropped 1 base and J dropped 2; count of bases not matched to a gene: 8. This CDR3 is 18 amino acids long. CDR3 bases: TGTGCCAGCAGCTTAGAGGGACAGGGGAGTAGGGGCAATCAGCCCCAGCATTTT. Protein: CASSLEGQGSRGNQPQHF.

The V gene is TRBV5-6, the J gene TRBJ1-1; 9 bases are shared with TRBD1. Trimming removed 0 bases from V and 6 bases from J; junction bases left unmatched: 6. The CDR3 is 15 residues long. Germline-derived CDR1 and CDR2 are SGHDT and YYEEEE. The CDR3 sequence is CASSLDRDRAPEAFF. CDR3 coding DNA: TGTGCCAGCAGCTTGGATAGGGACAGGGCCCCTGAAGCTTTCTTT.

The V and J genes are TRBV20-1 and TRBJ2-5, with 8 bases identical to TRBD2. In germline, CDR1 is DFQATT, CDR2 SNEGSKA (reference sequence). Losses at the gene ends were 3 bases for V and 4 bases for J; bases not matched to a gene: 7. The CDR3 sequence is 14 residues long. The CDR3 nucleotides read TGCAGTGCTAGTGATTCGGGGGGGCGAGAGACCCAGTACTTC. It is translated as CSASDSGGRETQYF.

This clone has a single count. The chain combines TRBV19 with TRBJ1-1, with TRBD1 as a possible D gene (5 bases). Trimming took off 3 bases at V and 4 bases at J, with 18 bases between the two ends. The CDR3 has 16 amino acids. In germline, CDR1 is LNHDA, CDR2 SQIVND (reference sequence). CDR3 in amino acids: CASSMQGAGLGTEAFF. The CDR3 nucleotides read TGTGCCAGTAGTATGCAAGGGGCTGGCCTCGGCACTGAAGCTTTCTTT.

V gene TRBV30 combines with J gene TRBJ2-5; weak D call: TRBD1 (6 bases). The CDR3 is 13 amino acids. Trimming took off 6 bases at V and 5 bases at J, with 16 bases between the two ends. The germline V gene has CDR1 GTSNPN and CDR2 SVGIG (reference sequence). CDR3 residues: CACLTGPLETQYF. In DNA form, the CDR3 reads TGTGCCTGTCTGACAGGACCCCTTGAGACCCAGTACTTC.

The chain joins TRBV5-1 to TRBJ2-5; the D gene is possibly TRBD2 (5 bases). Germline CDR1 reads SGHRS; CDR2 reads YFSETQ. This CDR3 has 14 residues. Between the trimmed V and J ends, which lost 0 bases and 1 base, there was a span of 7 bases. The chain's CDR3 is CASSLGAAQETQYF. CDR3 DNA: TGCGCCAGCAGCTTGGGAGCGGCCCAAGAGACCCAGTACTTC.

The rearrangement uses TRBV11-2 and TRBJ2-7; 10 positions match TRBD2. This CDR3 is built from 15 residues. Germline values: CDR1 SGHAT, CDR2 FQNNGV. V lost 1 base, J lost 5 bases, and 5 bases stayed unmatched. CDR3 loop: CASSLGPGLANEQYF. CDR3 nucleotides: TGTGCCAGCAGCTTAGGGCCGGGACTAGCGAACGAGCAGTACTTC.